This T cell receptor beta chain comes out of a study of T-cell memory formation after mild COVID-19. General study findings and limits: The main location of contracting CD4+ clones was CM and EM, and that of contracting CD8+ clones was EMRA.

The junction had 11 bases not matched to a gene; V was cut back by 6 bases and J by 0 bases. The CDR3 loop spans 19 amino acids. In germline, CDR1 is SGHTA, CDR2 FQGNSA. This clonotype was counted many times. Its antigen is undetermined. TCRdb analysed the 5' RACE reads with MiXCR anew, one entry per CDR3 protein. Of fewer than 400,000 distinct CDR3 sequences listed, 13% are singletons. Sequencing was performed on PBMCs or a T cell subset sorted from them (not recorded which). The chain carries TRBV7-2 and TRBJ2-1, with 13 nucleotides matching TRBD2. This TCR came from a man aged 18 to 30 who had mild COVID-19 (a few samples of this study predate the infection). Cell type and time point are not known. The CDR3 region has the DNA TGTGCCAGCAGTCTTAGGGGACTAGCGGGGTTGAACTCCTACAATGAGCAGTTCTTC. Its protein is CASSLRGLAGLNSYNEQFF. Combining the CDR3 with reference TRBV7-2 and TRBJ2-1 gives the whole variable domain GAGVSQSPSNKVTEKGKDVELRCDPISGHTALYWYRQSLGQGLEFLIYFQGNSAPDKSGLPSDRFSAERTGGSVSTLTIQRTQQEDSAVYLCASSLRGLAGLNSYNEQFFGPGTRLTVL.